Listed below are T cell receptor beta chains from one sample, sequenced in a study of neurological immune-mediated disorders. TCRdb used MiXCR to reprocess the 5' RACE reads, holding one entry per CDR3 protein. The data hold about 30,000 distinct CDR3 sequences, with approximately 16% observed a single time. Input material: CD4+ T cells from blood. The receptors derive from a female donor with HTLV-1-associated myelopathy (HAM/TSP). Each CDR3 is given with its conserved first and last residue. The D gene is left open where the match is weak. Expanded clones get a size class; other rows say once, few or many, or leave the size out.

clone_size	d_call	cdr3_length	j_call	v_call	cdr3_aa	cdr3_nt
many	TRBD2	18	TRBJ2-3	TRBV5-1	CASSLVPAASGGTDTQYF	TGCGCCAGCAGCTTGGTGCCTGCCGCTAGCGGGGGCACAGATACGCAGTATTTT
once	.	21	TRBJ2-3	TRBV5-1	CASSFYICSATLQGVTDTQYF	.
medium-sized	TRBD1	13	TRBJ2-5	TRBV27	CASSRQGAETQYF	TGTGCCAGCTCAAGACAGGGGGCAGAGACCCAGTACTTC
many	TRBD2	16	TRBJ2-3	TRBV28	CASTIGGLAPTDTQYF	TGTGCCAGCACCATAGGGGGACTAGCGCCGACAGATACGCAGTATTTT
many	.	13	TRBJ1-1	TRBV4-3	CASSKDYQTIAFF	TGCGCCAGCAGCAAAGACTACCAGACCATAGCTTTCTTT
many	TRBD1	13	TRBJ1-2	TRBV11-2	CASRSTGGYGYTF	TGTGCCAGCAGGTCGACAGGGGGTTATGGCTACACCTTC
many	.	16	TRBJ2-3	TRBV3-1	CASSQGGGARTDTQYF	TGTGCCAGCAGCCAAGGGGGGGGGGCCAGGACAGATACGCAGTATTTT
many	TRBD1	13	TRBJ1-5	TRBV19	CASTNTGAQPQHF	TGTGCCAGTACCAATACAGGGGCTCAGCCCCAGCATTTT
many	.	12	TRBJ2-3	TRBV15	CATSGDGDTQYF	TGTGCCACCAGCGGGGATGGAGATACGCAGTATTTT
many	.	13	TRBJ2-1	TRBV5-1	CASRSGQNNEQFF	TGCGCCAGCAGATCGGGACAAAACAATGAGCAGTTCTTC
many	.	16	TRBJ1-1	TRBV6-5	CASSYPPGQWNTEAFF	TGTGCCAGCAGTTACCCACCCGGACAGTGGAACACTGAAGCTTTCTTT
medium-sized	TRBD2	18	TRBJ2-3	TRBV4-3	CASSQDPSGGVRADTQYF	TGCGCCAGCAGCCAAGACCCTAGCGGGGGGGTTAGGGCAGATACGCAGTATTTT
many	TRBD2	14	TRBJ2-3	TRBV7-9	CASSLNGREDTQYF	TGTGCCAGCAGCTTAAACGGGAGGGAGGATACGCAGTATTTT
.	.	12	TRBJ2-1	TRBV20-1	CSARFYLDEQFF	TGCAGTGCTAGGTTCTATCTGGATGAGCAGTTCTTC
.	.	14	TRBJ1-6	TRBV12-2	CASRLGGWNSPLHF	TGTGCAAGTCGCTTAGGGGGCTGGAATTCACCCCTCCACTTT
many	.	17	TRBJ1-5	TRBV5-6	CASSLYPGTASNQPQHF	TGTGCCAGCAGCTTGTATCCCGGGACGGCCTCGAATCAGCCCCAGCATTTT
many	TRBD2	14	TRBJ2-5	TRBV2	CASSTGTRQETQYF	TGTGCCAGCAGTACGGGGACTAGGCAAGAGACCCAGTACTTC
many	.	13	TRBJ2-3	TRBV12-3/TRBV12-4	CASSLISTDTQYF	TGTGCCAGCAGTTTAATCAGCACAGATACGCAGTATTTT
few	.	13	TRBJ2-1	TRBV20-1	CSARPDRYREQFF	TGCAGTGCTAGACCCGACAGGTATCGGGAGCAGTTCTTC
few	TRBD1	15	TRBJ2-2	TRBV6-1	CASRAGTANTGELFF	TGTGCCAGCAGAGCCGGGACAGCGAACACCGGGGAGCTGTTTTTT
many	TRBD1	16	TRBJ2-1	TRBV4-2	CASSQMRTGGYNEQFF	TGTGCCAGCAGCCAAATGAGGACAGGGGGATACAATGAGCAGTTCTTC
many	.	16	TRBJ1-2	TRBV20-1	CSARLVDSRSNYGYTF	TGCAGTGCTCGGCTCGTTGACAGTCGATCTAACTATGGCTACACCTTC
.	.	14	TRBJ2-5	TRBV20-1	CSARDSRTQETQYF	TGCAGTGCTAGAGATAGTAGAACCCAAGAGACCCAGTACTTC
many	.	14	TRBJ1-1	TRBV20-1	CSARDQATNTEAFF	TGCAGTGCTAGAGATCAGGCCACGAACACTGAAGCTTTCTTT
many	.	15	TRBJ1-6	TRBV5-1	CASSLFGSYNSPLHF	TGCGCCAGCAGCTTGTTCGGCTCCTATAATTCACCCCTCCACTTT
many	TRBD1	13	TRBJ2-5	TRBV20-1	CSARPTGARVGYF	TGCAGTGCTAGACCCACAGGGGCCCGGGTTGGGTACTTC
.	TRBD1	13	TRBJ1-6	TRBV20-1	CSALQGIVLPLHF	TGCAGTGCCCTACAGGGGATAGTTTTACCCCTCCACTTT
many	TRBD1	14	TRBJ1-2	TRBV7-2	CASSFATGGAGYTF	TGTGCCAGCAGCTTCGCTACAGGGGGGGCTGGCTACACCTTC
medium-sized	.	11	TRBJ2-3	TRBV29-1	CSVAGTDTQYF	TGCAGCGTTGCCGGCACAGATACGCAGTATTTT
.	.	16	TRBJ2-3	TRBV5-4	CASSLQLSGSTDTQYF	TGTGCCAGCAGCTTACAGCTCAGCGGTAGCACAGATACGCAGTATTTT
many	.	16	TRBJ1-2	TRBV20-1	CSAKTRPDLPNYGYTF	TGCAGTGCCAAAACGAGACCAGATCTTCCTAACTATGGCTACACCTTC
many	TRBD1	14	TRBJ2-1	TRBV30	CAWSRAGGDNEQFF	TGTGCCTGGTCTCGGGCAGGGGGAGACAATGAGCAGTTCTTC
many	.	13	TRBJ1-2	TRBV12-3/TRBV12-4	CASSRTANYGYTF	TGTGCCAGCAGCCGGACAGCAAACTATGGCTACACCTTC
.	.	22	TRBJ2-1	TRBV7-3	CASSLYLCSVSGTSATYNEQFF	.
many	.	18	TRBJ2-3	TRBV5-1	CASSLAHPWLAGTDTQYF	TGCGCCAGCAGCTTGGCCCACCCCTGGCTGGCAGGCACAGATACGCAGTATTTT
.	TRBD2	14	TRBJ2-1	TRBV20-1	CSASPTSGNNEQFF	TGCAGTGCTAGTCCGACTAGCGGGAACAATGAGCAGTTCTTC
many	.	15	TRBJ2-7	TRBV6-5	CASSYSRDPGYEQYF	TGTGCCAGCAGTTACAGCCGGGACCCGGGCTACGAGCAGTACTTC
many	TRBD1	14	TRBJ2-7	TRBV5-1	CASSWGQGDGEQYF	TGCGCCAGCAGCTGGGGACAGGGGGACGGCGAGCAGTACTTC
many	.	15	TRBJ2-6	TRBV7-6	CASSLAPSGANVLTF	TGTGCCAGCAGCTTAGCCCCCTCTGGGGCCAACGTCCTGACTTTC
many	TRBD1	13	TRBJ2-7	TRBV20-1	CSARERDREKQYF	TGCAGTGCTAGAGAAAGGGACAGGGAGAAACAGTACTTC
many	.	15	TRBJ1-2	TRBV20-1	CSAPLRTQGGHGYTF	TGCAGTGCCCCGCTACGGACACAGGGAGGCCATGGCTACACCTTC
many	.	14	TRBJ1-5	TRBV6-5	CASSYLEGDQPQHF	TGTGCCAGCAGTTACTTGGAGGGAGATCAGCCCCAGCATTTT
medium-sized	.	13	TRBJ2-2	TRBV5-1	CASRGQNTGELFF	TGCGCCAGCAGGGGACAGAACACCGGGGAGCTGTTTTTT
many	TRBD2	17	TRBJ2-7	TRBV7-2	CASSRPDSESGGREQYF	TGTGCCAGCAGCCGACCCGATTCGGAAAGCGGGGGGCGGGAGCAGTACTTC
many	.	12	TRBJ2-7	TRBV20-1	CSVPTISYEQYF	TGCAGTGTCCCCACTATCTCCTACGAGCAGTACTTC
many	.	13	TRBJ2-2	TRBV25-1	CASSERLTGELFF	TGTGCCAGCAGTGAACGGCTTACCGGGGAGCTGTTTTTT
many	.	14	TRBJ2-7	TRBV20-1	CSANNRDPSYEQYF	TGCAGTGCTAATAACCGGGACCCCTCCTACGAGCAGTACTTC
many	TRBD2	16	TRBJ2-1	TRBV20-1	CSAEPRTSGRSDEQFF	TGCAGTGCCGAACCCAGGACTAGCGGGAGGTCGGATGAGCAGTTCTTC